This record concerns one TCR beta chain sequence. What it recognizes is unknown. TCRdb itself ran the reads through MiXCR, one entry per CDR3 protein. The sample carries some 900,000 distinct CDR3 sequences, approximately 29% recorded once. The V gene's germline CDR1 is MNHEY and CDR2 SVGEGT. The CDR3 sequence is 22 residues long. With V trimmed by 6 bases and J by 1 base, 24 bases remained unmatched. This record comes from a study of T cell repertoires in cytomegalovirus infection. For the study at large: As its CMV epitopes, the study selected recently identified HLA-C-restricted and well-studied HLA-B-restricted targets. Public TCR beta signatures provided an indication of both CMV infection and a matching HLA type. The study, taken as a whole, reports: Cumulative public TCR beta family frequency identified CMV carriers with the relevant HLA. In two of eight donors, the top clonotype was HLA-C-restricted CMV-specific.

The clonotype comes from a human donor in good health (CMV status not recorded). Some clones in this sample may be carry-over from other donors' samples. The V call is TRBV6-2 or TRBV6-3, the J call TRBJ2-1; 10 bases agree with TRBD2. The sample was cultured CD8+ T cells from PBMCs, taken from culture after CMV antigen stimulation. In DNA form, the CDR3 reads TGTGCCAGCAGCTCGGGGCAATTTTTCCGCAGCGGGGGGGCAAGGTCCTACAATGAGCAGTTCTTC. Translating gives CASSSGQFFRSGGARSYNEQFF.